The T cell receptor (beta chain) under discussion was sequenced for a study of beta chain features in type 1 diabetes. This clone appeared once. Of the isolated RNA, all was reverse transcribed, and so the sequenced material was expressed TCRB transcripts. TCRdb's copy holds only in-frame clones and misses some; the assay was immunoSEQ multiplex PCR. The table has around 320,000 clones, 12% to 15% seen once. Per the germline V gene, CDR1 is WNHNN and CDR2 is SYGVQD (reference sequence). This CDR3 has 14 amino acids. J was trimmed by 3 bases and V by 8 bases; bases with no gene match: 5. The chain is built from TRBV10-1 and TRBJ1-1; TRBD1 agrees at 11 bases. The TCR sequence derives from a man aged 25-45 years in good health. The sequenced material came from central memory CD4+ T cells from blood. CDR3 sequence reads: CASRKGQGDTEAFF. The DNA of the CDR3 is TGCGCCAGCCGCAAGGGACAGGGGGACACTGAAGCTTTCTTT.